The 21 T cell receptor beta chains below come from one sample, sequenced in a study of T cells in Graves' hyperthyroidism and ophthalmopathy. The source material, RNA transcripts, was used to amplify TCR beta CDR3 regions. HTBI primers were used for first-round RT-PCR of the TCR CDR3. TCRdb used MiXCR to reprocess the multiplex PCR reads, holding one entry per CDR3 protein. The top ten hold 35% to 45% of the sample, which has about 110,000 distinct CDR3 sequences, about 15% seen once. Sequencing input: blood. The receptors stem from a woman aged 45-65 years with Graves' hyperthyroidism.

This clonotype was detected many times. This sequence joins TRBV29-1 and TRBJ2-3; no reliable D call. Trimming removed 5 bases from V and 0 bases from J, with 15 bases in between. CDR1 and CDR2 (germline): SQVTM, ANQGSEA. This CDR3 spans 15 amino acids. CDR3 protein: CSVNPSSSSTDTQYF. CDR3 in DNA: TGCAGCGTTAACCCCTCGAGTTCTAGCACAGATACGCAGTATTTT.

The chain uses TRBV6-1 and TRBJ2-7, with 10 bases matching TRBD1. This CDR3 has 12 amino acids. Germline V gene sequence: CDR1 MNHNS, CDR2 SASEGT. Unmatched junction bases numbered 3, after V lost 10 bases and J lost 3 bases. The CDR3 DNA reads as TGTGCCATCCGGGACAGGGGCTACGAGCAGTACTTC. Translating gives CAIRDRGYEQYF.

In its sample, this clonotype was seen a few times. CDR3 in amino acids: CASSPWSRSGSGNTIYF. The CDR3 bases are TGTGCCAGCAGCCCATGGTCGCGGTCCGGCTCTGGAAACACCATATATTTT. The chain combines TRBV7-6 with TRBJ1-3; D not resolved. This CDR3 has 17 amino acids. Trimming removed 5 bases at V and 0 bases at J, with 17 bases between. Germline V gene lookup returns CDR1 SGHVS and CDR2 FNYEAQ.

At least ten counts were recorded for this clonotype. This chain joins TRBV3-1 and TRBJ2-2; 7 positions match TRBD2. J was trimmed by 4 bases and V by 3 bases; bases with no gene match: 2. The CDR3 is 14 residues long. The germline gives CDR1 LGHDT, CDR2 YNNKEL (reference sequence). CDR3: CASSQTGGTGELFF. CDR3 nucleotide sequence: TGTGCCAGCAGCCAGACGGGAGGCACCGGGGAGCTGTTTTTT.

This clonotype was detected ten times or more. The rearrangement links TRBV18 to TRBJ2-1; D uncertain. Trimming removed 3 bases from V and 3 bases from J, with 3 bases in between. The germline V gene encodes CDR1 KGHSH and CDR2 LQKENI. The CDR3 is 12 residues long. The CDR3: CASSPNYNEQFF. The DNA for the CDR3 is TGTGCCAGCTCACCGAACTACAATGAGCAGTTCTTC.

In its sample, this clonotype was seen many times. The chain carries TRBV2 and TRBJ1-5, with D maybe TRBD1 (6 bases). The germline V gene has CDR1 SNHLY and CDR2 FYNNEI. This CDR3 contains 16 residues. V lost 4 bases and J lost 1, with 14 bases in between. CDR3 sequence: CASSGQGRGSNQPQHF. In DNA form, the CDR3 reads TGTGCCAGCAGTGGTCAGGGGAGAGGGAGCAATCAGCCCCAGCATTTT.

This clonotype was seen a handful of times. It may be a read error: a sequence one base away is much more abundant. This rearrangement joins TRBV5-1 to TRBJ1-4, with a tentative D call TRBD1 (5 bases). The CDR3 runs to 13 residues. V dropped 4 bases and J dropped 4 bases, with 8 bases sitting between them. The V gene's germline CDR1 is SGHRS and CDR2 YFSETQ. DNA for the CDR3: TGCGCCAGCAGCACGGGGCTTAATGAAAAACTGTTTTTT. Translated: CASSTGLNEKLFF.

This clonotype was seen more than once but under ten times. V is TRBV28 and J is TRBJ2-5, with 13 bases fitting TRBD2. Per the germline V gene, CDR1 is MDHEN and CDR2 is SYDVKM. J was trimmed by 5 bases and V by 3 bases; bases with no gene match: 18. The length of the CDR3 is 20 residues. In nucleotides, the CDR3 is TGTGCCAGCAGTTTCTCTGCCATCACAACTAGCGGGAGGGCGGTGGAGACCCAGTACTTC. Translating it yields CASSFSAITTSGRAVETQYF.

In its sample, this clonotype was seen many times. The rearrangement links TRBV20-1 to TRBJ2-7; tentative D call: TRBD1 (5 bases). This CDR3 spans 13 amino acids. In germline, CDR1 is DFQATT, CDR2 SNEGSKA (reference sequence). Trimming cost V 4 bases and J 3 bases, with 13 bases left between them. CDR3 in DNA: TGCAGTGCTACTTCACAGGTAAACTACGAGCAGTACTTC. This gives the protein CSATSQVNYEQYF.

Points on this clonotype: A read error may be the cause here, since a much bigger clone is one base away. V usage is TRBV29-1 and J usage is TRBJ1-1; 7 positions match TRBD1. CDR1 SQVTM and CDR2 ANQGSEA come from the germline V gene. There are 15 residues in the CDR3. CDR3 sequence: CSAPRGGARSTEASF. CDR3 DNA sequence: TGCAGCGCACCCAGGGGGGGGGCGCGGAGCACTGAAGCTTCCTTT.

This clonotype was seen many times. This chain connects TRBV6-1 to TRBJ2-3; perhaps D is TRBD1 or TRBD2 (6 bases each). Trimming removed 9 bases at V and 0 bases at J, with 10 bases between. The germline V gene encodes CDR1 MNHNS and CDR2 SASEGT. The CDR3 is 13 residues long. The DNA for the CDR3 is TGTGCCAGTCAGGGGACTAGCACAGATACGCAGTATTTT. It yields the protein CASQGTSTDTQYF.

This clonotype occurred many times. The rearrangement uses TRBV7-2 and TRBJ2-2, with 8 bases identical to TRBD1. With V trimmed by 3 bases and J by 7 bases, 4 bases remained unmatched. The CDR3 consists of 14 residues. CDR1 and CDR2 (germline): SGHTA, FQGNSA. CDR3 region: CASSLTGANGELFF. The CDR3 nucleotides are TGTGCCAGCAGCTTGACAGGGGCGAACGGGGAGCTGTTTTTT. The variable domain in full, completed from reference TRBV7-2 and TRBJ2-2, reads GAGVSQSPSNKVTEKGKDVELRCDPISGHTALYWYRQSLGQGLEFLIYFQGNSAPDKSGLPSDRFSAERTGGSVSTLTIQRTQQEDSAVYLCASSLTGANGELFFGEGSRLTVL.

The V gene is TRBV3-1, the J gene TRBJ2-7; TRBD2 might be the D (6 bases). Trimming took off 4 bases at V and 1 base at J, with 8 bases between the two ends. Germline values: CDR1 LGHDT, CDR2 YNNKEL (reference sequence). The CDR3 is 13 residues long. CDR3 DNA: TGTGCCAGCAGCCGGGGGGAGTCCTACGAGCAGTACTTC. This encodes CASSRGESYEQYF.

This clonotype appeared a single time. This chain uses TRBV11-1 with TRBJ2-7; D is perhaps TRBD2 (6 bases). The CDR3 length is 14 residues. Germline-derived CDR1 and CDR2 are SGHAT and FQDESV (reference sequence). The ends were cut back, 5 bases at V and 3 bases at J, with 14 bases in the middle. CDR3 coding DNA: TGTGCCAGCAGCCCCCGCTTAGCGGACTACGAGCAGTACTTC. Encoded protein: CASSPRLADYEQYF.

The sample holds many counts of this clonotype. The genes are TRBV18 and TRBJ2-7; D ambiguous. CDR3 length: 12 amino acids. Trimming took 1 base from V and 5 from J, leaving 6 bases between them. Germline values: CDR1 KGHSH, CDR2 LQKENI. The CDR3 nucleotides read TGTGCCAGCTCACCACGCTTGGACGAGCAGTACTTC. It translates to CASSPRLDEQYF.

In its sample, this clonotype was seen many times. The CDR3 DNA is TGCAGTGCTATAGGGATCAATAATTCACCCCTCCACTTT. Translated: CSAIGINNSPLHF. This chain connects TRBV20-1 to TRBJ1-6, with D uncertain. The V end was cut by 4 bases, the J end by 5 bases, with 9 bases between. Germline V gives CDR1 DFQATT, CDR2 SNEGSKA (reference sequence). The CDR3 consists of 13 residues.

The gene calls are TRBV20-1 and TRBJ2-7; 11 bases align to TRBD2. Trimming removed 4 bases from V and 1 base from J; junction bases left unmatched: 6. The CDR3 is made up of 15 amino acids. Germline V gives CDR1 DFQATT, CDR2 SNEGSKA (reference sequence). The CDR3: CSAIGSGGGSYEQYF. The CDR3 DNA reads TGCAGTGCTATAGGTAGCGGGGGGGGGTCCTACGAGCAGTACTTC.

This clonotype was detected a few times. J is TRBJ1-5 and V is TRBV2; no definite D call. The CDR3 totals 14 residues. V shed 1 base and J shed 1 base, with 5 bases lying between them. Germline V gene lookup returns CDR1 SNHLY and CDR2 FYNNEI. This CDR3 is CASSEGSSNQPQHF. The CDR3 DNA is TGTGCCAGCAGTGAAGGGAGCAGCAATCAGCCCCAGCATTTT.

The count of this clonotype is one. V gene TRBV11-3 combines with J gene TRBJ2-1, with 7 bases identical to TRBD2. CDR3 length: 15 residues. Germline V lookup: CDR1 SGHNT, CDR2 YENEEA. With 2 bases clipped from V and 6 bases from J, the junction kept 7 bases outside the gene matches. Written as DNA, the CDR3 is TGTGCCAGCAGCTTACAACCAGCGGGGATCAATGAGCAGTTCTTC. It specifies CASSLQPAGINEQFF.

The gene calls are TRBV30 and TRBJ2-3; 10 nucleotides match TRBD2. This CDR3 has 14 amino acids. V was pared by 0 bases and J by 6 bases, with 3 bases of the junction left unmatched. Germline CDR1 is GTSNPN and CDR2 is SVGIG (reference sequence). CDR3 residues: CAWSVGSGGDTQYF. The CDR3 coding sequence is TGTGCCTGGAGTGTTGGTAGCGGGGGGGATACGCAGTATTTT.

The chain is built from TRBV11-2 and TRBJ1-1; D unresolved. This CDR3 has 13 amino acids. Trimming left V 0 bases short and J 2 bases short, with 4 bases between. CDR1 and CDR2 (germline): SGHAT, FQNNGV. CDR3 bases: TGTGCCAGCAGCTTAGATCCTAACACTGAAGCTTTCTTT. Its protein is CASSLDPNTEAFF.